These 31 T cell receptor beta chains share one sample of origin, sequenced in a study of T cell clonotyping in hematopoietic cell transplantation. TCRdb's table, derived via immunoSEQ multiplex PCR, lists solely in-frame clones and lacks some. The sample records around 28,000 clones, about 92% being singletons. The time point is: recipient sample about 28 days before transplant, after cytoreduction. This specimen consisted of peripheral blood mononuclear cells, obtained before stem cell transplant. The receptors stem from a man aged 45-65 years with acute myeloid leukemia. Some clones in this sample may be carry-over from other donors' samples.

This clone was seen once. This chain uses TRBV5-6 with TRBJ2-7; no definite D call. Germline CDR1 and CDR2: SGHDT and YYEEEE. This CDR3 is built from 11 residues. Between the trimmed V and J ends, which lost 1 base and 5 bases, there was a span of 4 bases. CDR3 sequence (DNA): TGTGCCAGCAGCTTGATCGACGAGCAGTACTTC. Translation: CASSLIDEQYF.

J is TRBJ1-1 and V is TRBV6-5; D is unclear. Trimming took off 6 bases at V and 1 base at J, with 15 bases between the two ends. Germline loops: CDR1 MNHEY, CDR2 SVGAGI. The CDR3 consists of 15 residues. The CDR3 DNA reads as TGTGCCAGCAGGGACCTCGGGCCGCGGAACACTGAAGCTTTCTTT. This gives the protein CASRDLGPRNTEAFF.

The DNA of the CDR3 is TGTGCCAGCAGTTCGGGGGGTTTCCTCTACGAGCAGTACTTC. It translates to CASSSGGFLYEQYF. This sequence joins TRBV27 and TRBJ2-7, with TRBD2 matching 7 bases. The V segment lost 4 bases and the J segment 3 bases; nucleotides outside the gene matches: 6. There are 14 residues in the CDR3. Germline V CDR1 and CDR2: MNHEY, SMNVEV (reference sequence).

The rearrangement links TRBV6-5 to TRBJ2-2, with D perhaps being TRBD1 or TRBD2 (5 bases each). Per germline, CDR1 MNHEY and CDR2 SVGAGI. The V end was cut by 6 bases, the J end by 5 bases, with 13 bases between. The CDR3 runs to 14 residues. The CDR3 sequence: CASRPGASTGELFF. The CDR3 bases are TGTGCCAGCAGACCCGGGGCTTCAACCGGGGAGCTGTTTTTT.

The chain links TRBV5-1 to TRBJ1-2; D perhaps matches TRBD1 (6 bases). There are 14 residues in the CDR3. V was pared by 1 base and J by 4 bases, with 11 bases between. Germline V gives CDR1 SGHRS, CDR2 YFSETQ. The CDR3 DNA sequence: TGCGCCAGCAGCTTGTCCCAGGGGACCTATGGCTACACCTTC. It translates to CASSLSQGTYGYTF.

The chain employs TRBV7-8 and TRBJ1-1; D not resolved. The V and J ends lost 5 bases and 4 bases respectively, with 11 bases between them. The CDR3 loop spans 13 amino acids. Germline V gene data show CDR1 as SGHVS and CDR2 as FQNEAQ. This CDR3 is CASSGRLSTEAFF. The CDR3 region has the DNA TGTGCCAGCAGCGGCCGACTCAGCACTGAAGCTTTCTTT.

This clone was counted once. The rearrangement joins TRBV9 to TRBJ1-3, with D possibly TRBD1 on 6 matching bases. V was cut by 1 base and J by 3 bases, with 8 bases left in between. This CDR3 is built from 14 residues. Germline loops: CDR1 SGDLS, CDR2 YYNGEE. Here the CDR3 DNA reads TGTGCCAGCAGCGTACAACAGGGTGGAAACACCATATATTTT. Protein: CASSVQQGGNTIYF.

This chain uses TRBV28 with TRBJ1-3; a possible D gene is TRBD1 (5 bases). Trimming removed 2 bases at V and 2 bases at J, with 13 bases between. The germline V gene encodes CDR1 MDHEN and CDR2 SYDVKM. This CDR3 spans 16 amino acids. CDR3 DNA: TGTGCCAGCAGTTTAGACGGGGGGAGCCCTGGAAACACCATATATTTT. Protein sequence: CASSLDGGSPGNTIYF.

The CDR3 region is CASRPPGGASYGYTF. The CDR3 nucleotides are TGTGCCAGCAGACCTCCGGGTGGGGCCTCCTATGGCTACACCTTC. The chain uses TRBV7-2 and TRBJ1-2, with a weak D call TRBD1 (5 bases). The CDR3 totals 15 residues. The V gene's germline CDR1 is SGHTA and CDR2 FQGNSA. The V end was cut by 6 bases, the J end by 4 bases, with 18 bases between.

This chain links TRBV7-2 with TRBJ2-1; possible D gene TRBD1, 6 bases. Germline V gene lookup returns CDR1 SGHTA and CDR2 FQGNSA. This CDR3 comprises 15 residues. Trimming pared 5 bases from V and 8 bases from J, leaving 19 bases between. The CDR3 DNA reads as TGTGCCAGCAGCCTAGGATCCGGGAACAGGGATGAGCAGTTCTTC. This encodes CASSLGSGNRDEQFF.

The chain is built from TRBV5-1 and TRBJ1-1; D may be TRBD1 (6 bases). Germline CDR1 and CDR2: SGHRS and YFSETQ. This CDR3 is built from 13 residues. Trimming took 1 base from V and 4 from J, leaving 8 bases between them. CDR3: CASSLQGSTEAFF. Written as DNA, the CDR3 is TGCGCCAGCAGCTTGCAGGGGAGCACTGAAGCTTTCTTT.

The chain has TRBV13 and TRBJ1-4, with D hard to call. Trimming shortened V by 3 bases and J by 8 bases, and 7 bases separated the two germline ends. The germline V gene encodes CDR1 PRHDT and CDR2 FYEKMQ (reference sequence). CDR3 length: 12 residues. The CDR3 reads CASSLGYEKLFF. CDR3 nucleotide sequence: TGTGCCAGCAGCTTGGGTTACGAAAAACTGTTTTTT.

The chain links TRBV5-1 to TRBJ2-7; 8 nucleotides match TRBD1. The CDR3 totals 15 residues. V lost 0 bases to trimming and J lost 1 base; unmatched junction nucleotides: 3. Germline CDR1 and CDR2: SGHRS and YFSETQ. CDR3 residues: CASSLAGQGSYEQYF. CDR3 DNA: TGCGCCAGCAGCTTGGCAGGACAGGGTTCCTACGAGCAGTACTTC.

The chain is built from TRBV19 and TRBJ1-2; a possible D gene is TRBD1 (6 bases). The germline V gene encodes CDR1 LNHDA and CDR2 SQIVND (reference sequence). The CDR3 is 15 amino acids. With 6 bases removed from V and 2 bases from J, the gap between germline ends came to 16 bases. CDR3 bases: TGTGCCAGTAGCCTAGAGGGGGGGCACAACTATGGCTACACCTTC. As protein: CASSLEGGHNYGYTF.

The V and J genes are TRBV27 and TRBJ1-5; no definite D call. Germline V gene data show CDR1 as MNHEY and CDR2 as SMNVEV (reference sequence). The CDR3 extends over 13 amino acids. Trimming stripped 2 bases from V and 3 bases from J, with 5 bases between. CDR3 amino acids: CASSLTPNQPQHF. Written as DNA, the CDR3 is TGTGCCAGCAGTTTAACCCCCAATCAGCCCCAGCATTTT.

The J gene is TRBJ2-3, the V gene TRBV7-2, with TRBD1 as a possible D gene (8 bases). CDR3 length: 16 residues. Trimming pared 3 bases from V and 7 bases from J, leaving 20 bases between. Germline CDR1 reads SGHTA; CDR2 reads FQGNSA. Here the CDR3 DNA reads TGTGCCAGCAGCTTTGGCCAGGGGGCGGGAGTAAATACGCAGTATTTT. Its translation is CASSFGQGAGVNTQYF.

This clone has more than one count but fewer than ten. This chain joins TRBV6-1 and TRBJ1-6; the D gene is possibly TRBD1 (6 bases). V lost 3 bases and J lost 3, with 12 bases in between. This CDR3 has 16 residues. Germline CDR1 MNHNS, CDR2 SASEGT. The CDR3 loop reads CASSEAGAFYNSPLHF. In DNA form, the CDR3 reads TGTGCCAGCAGTGAGGCAGGGGCCTTCTATAATTCACCCCTCCACTTT.

The chain uses TRBV14 and TRBJ2-3, with D hard to call. Trimming took off 4 bases at V and 4 bases at J, with 9 bases between the two ends. The germline V gene has CDR1 SGHDN and CDR2 FVKESK. The CDR3 is 13 amino acids. CDR3 sequence: CASSRIGADTQYF. CDR3 bases: TGTGCCAGCAGCCGGATCGGAGCAGATACGCAGTATTTT.

CDR3 sequence: CASSGREDSYEQYF. The CDR3 DNA reads as TGTGCCAGCAGCGGGCGGGAGGACTCCTACGAGCAGTACTTC. This chain connects TRBV7-8 to TRBJ2-7, with 8 bases that match TRBD2. The CDR3 length is 14 residues. The junction had 3 bases not matched to a gene; V was cut back by 5 bases and J by 0 bases. Germline V gene sequence: CDR1 SGHVS, CDR2 FQNEAQ.

The gene calls are TRBV5-1 and TRBJ2-3; no definite D call. The CDR3 has 13 residues. CDR1 SGHRS and CDR2 YFSETQ come from the germline V gene. Between the trimmed V and J ends, which lost 0 bases and 8 bases, there was a span of 10 bases. The CDR3 nucleotides read TGCGCCAGCAGCTTGGAGCCCTCAGGTACGCAGTATTTT. Translating it yields CASSLEPSGTQYF.

This clone has only a few counts. The gene calls are TRBV5-4 and TRBJ1-6, with D possibly matching TRBD1 (5 bases). Looked up from germline, CDR1 is SGHNT and CDR2 is YYREEE (reference sequence). The ends were cut back, 0 bases at V and 10 bases at J, with 11 bases in the middle. This CDR3 spans 14 amino acids. For the CDR3, the DNA is TGTGCCAGCAGCTTGGGAGGGGATGGATCACCCCTCCACTTT. It codes for CASSLGGDGSPLHF.

The V gene is TRBV7-2, the J gene TRBJ2-3; TRBD2 agrees at 10 bases. The V and J ends lost 5 bases and 3 bases, in that order; junction bases with no gene match: 8. The germline gives CDR1 SGHTA, CDR2 FQGNSA. The CDR3 has 16 residues. The DNA for the CDR3 is TGTGCCAGCAGCCCTCGAAGAGCGGGGGGGACAGATACGCAGTATTTT. Protein product: CASSPRRAGGTDTQYF.

CDR3 DNA sequence: TGTGCCAGCAGCCTCGGACAGGCCTCCTATGGCTACACCTTC. It yields the protein CASSLGQASYGYTF. The chain recombines TRBV6-5 with TRBJ1-2; 7 bases match TRBD1. The J segment lost 4 bases and the V segment lost 6 bases, leaving 8 bases of the junction unmatched. The germline V gene encodes CDR1 MNHEY and CDR2 SVGAGI. The CDR3 extends over 14 amino acids.

The chain recombines TRBV2 with TRBJ1-2, with 7 bases identical to TRBD1. V was pared by 6 bases and J by 4 bases, with 8 bases of the junction left unmatched. This CDR3 contains 14 residues. Germline V CDR1 and CDR2: SNHLY, FYNNEI. The CDR3 spells CASSGDSGGYGYTF. The CDR3 DNA follows: TGTGCCAGCAGCGGGGACAGCGGCGGCTATGGCTACACCTTC.

The chain recombines TRBV11-2 with TRBJ2-1; TRBD1 matches 9 bases. The germline gives CDR1 SGHAT, CDR2 FQNNGV. J was trimmed by 5 bases and V by 5 bases; bases with no gene match: 7. The CDR3 has 15 residues. The CDR3 region is CASSQTGGRNNEQFF. CDR3 DNA sequence: TGTGCCAGCAGCCAGACAGGGGGAAGGAACAATGAGCAGTTCTTC. Full variable domain (remainder filled in from reference TRBV11-2 and TRBJ2-1): EAGVAQSPRYKIIEKRQSVAFWCNPISGHATLYWYQQILGQGPKLLIQFQNNGVVDDSQLPKDRFSAERLKGVDSTLKIQPAKLEDSAVYLCASSQTGGRNNEQFFGPGTRLTVL.

For the CDR3, the DNA is TGTGCCAGCAGCCGTCGACAGGGCTCTGGGGCCAACGTCCTGACTTTC. Its translation is CASSRRQGSGANVLTF. This rearrangement joins TRBV4-2 to TRBJ2-6, with 7 bases identical to TRBD1. V was pared by 4 bases and J by 0 bases, with 3 bases of the junction left unmatched. The length of the CDR3 is 16 residues. Germline CDR1 LGHNA, CDR2 YNFKEQ.

V gene TRBV25-1 combines with J gene TRBJ1-1; TRBD1 is a possible D gene (6 bases). The CDR3 sequence is 12 residues long. V lost 4 bases and J 7 bases, leaving 10 bases between the germline ends. The V gene's germline CDR1 is MGHDK and CDR2 SYGVNS. For the CDR3, the DNA is TGTGCCAGCAGTGTAACAGGGATTGAAGCTTTCTTT. Translation: CASSVTGIEAFF.

This rearrangement joins TRBV11-2 to TRBJ2-1; 12 positions match TRBD2. V lost 5 bases, J lost 8 bases, and 7 bases stayed unmatched. The CDR3 has 15 amino acids. CDR1 is SGHAT and CDR2 is FQNNGV in the germline V gene. The CDR3 loop is CASSATSGSWDEQFF. The CDR3 DNA reads as TGTGCCAGCAGCGCGACTAGCGGGAGCTGGGATGAGCAGTTCTTC.

This sequence joins TRBV10-2 and TRBJ1-3; perhaps TRBD1 as D (5 bases). Trimming left V 3 bases short and J 1 base short, with 7 bases between. Germline V gene data show CDR1 as WSHSY and CDR2 as SAAADI. The CDR3 length is 14 residues. For the CDR3, the DNA is TGCGCCAGCAGTGAAGGGGAATCTGGAAACACCATATATTTT. Protein: CASSEGESGNTIYF.

The chain links TRBV28 to TRBJ2-1; D unresolved. Germline lookup yields CDR1 MDHEN and CDR2 SYDVKM. Trimming pared 3 bases from V and 5 bases from J, leaving 5 bases between. There are 12 residues in the CDR3. The CDR3 here is CASSFLHNEQFF. The CDR3 nucleotides are TGTGCCAGCAGTTTTCTCCACAATGAGCAGTTCTTC.

The chain is built from TRBV28 and TRBJ2-2; D is perhaps TRBD1 or TRBD2 (5 bases each). The CDR3 is 15 amino acids. V was cut by 6 bases and J by 0 bases, with 11 bases left in between. Looked up from germline, CDR1 is MDHEN and CDR2 is SYDVKM. The CDR3 spells CASRLGRTNTGELFF. The CDR3 nucleotides are TGTGCCAGCAGACTGGGACGCACGAACACCGGGGAGCTGTTTTTT.